This T cell receptor beta chain was found in a study of T-cell reconstitution after alpha-beta-depleted transplantation in children (TCRdb year 2016). Study-level background: The study quantitatively tracked T-cell immune reconstitution after TCRalphabeta/CD19-depleted allogeneic hematopoietic cell transplantation in children using TCR repertoire profiling. Beyond this particular receptor, the publication reports: The frequencies of hyperexpanded clones fell over the following months, and after one year, T-cell counts and TCRbeta diversity were mostly attributed to newly produced T cells. About two months after transplant, the apparently early recovery of alphabetaT-cell counts reportedly depended on just several hundred clones that had expanded rapidly and came from non-depleted graft cells. In some patients, high TCRbeta diversity at day 60 was attributed to recipient T cells and intrathymic progenitors that had survived conditioning.

Germline trimming: 3 bases from V, 3 bases from J; junction bases outside gene matches: 11. The germline V gene (reference sequence) specifies LNHDA as CDR1 and SQIVND as CDR2. Counted from cysteine to phenylalanine, this CDR3 has 17 amino acids. Only the CDR3 region is kept as DNA, spanning 51 bases read in frame from base 1. The treatment or condition label on this specimen signifies: allogeneic hematopoietic cell transplantation with graft depleted of TCRalphabeta T cells and CD19 B cells. The children who served as transplant recipients had been given grafts of TCRalphabeta/CD19-depleted allogeneic hematopoietic cells. In regard to this clonotype: The antigen this receptor binds is unknown. No clone much larger than this one lies a single base away; base qualities are absent.

Libraries were prepared through PCR. TCRdb shows the sequencer as Illumina HiSeq 2500. To normalize quantification of the TCRbeta repertoire, the TCR libraries were built with molecular barcoding that relied on unique molecular identifiers. The public sequencing data were trimmed at Q25 with fastp and processed into clonotypes with MiXCR by TCRdb, which kept only in-frame beta chains. Here each entry gathers all rows of one CDR3 protein and keeps the most common genes and DNA. This sample is represented by under 300,000 distinct CDR3 sequences; more than 9% of them were singletons. The top ten hold around 20% of the sample.

The sequence was collected from a male patient aged 2 to 9 who had a stem cell transplant for chronic granulomatous disease, so the T cells may come from the graft donor. This specimen was peripheral blood, taken 180 days after TCRalphabeta/CD19-depleted stem cell transplant. The chain links TRBV19 with TRBJ2-7; TRBD1 fits 10 bases in the junction. Here the CDR3 is given as CASSIFMVGQGYYEQYF. The nucleotide sequence reads as follows: TGTGCCAGTAGTATCTTTATGGTGGGACAGGGGTACTACGAGCAGTACTTC.